This passage covers 11 T cell receptor beta chains from one sample sequenced in a study of shared clonotypes between healthy human individuals. Repertoires were generated with immunoSEQ multiplex PCR, while TCRdb's copy carries only in-frame clones and drops some. The sample carries approximately 350,000 clones, 90% to 97% recorded once. Sequenced material: memory CD8+ T cells sorted from blood. Subset specified: CD45RO+ cells pooled with CCR7-negative TemRA cells. Every receptor here comes from a man aged 25-45 years in good health.

This chain connects TRBV5-1 to TRBJ2-6; D unresolved. CDR1 is SGHRS and CDR2 is YFSETQ in the germline V gene. This CDR3 comprises 13 residues. V lost 6 bases, J lost 0 bases, and 4 bases lay in between. CDR3 nucleotide sequence: TGCGCCAGCATTATCTCTGGGGCCAACGTCCTGACTTTC. As protein: CASIISGANVLTF.

The V call is TRBV27, the J call TRBJ2-1, with TRBD2 as a possible D gene (6 bases). CDR3 length: 14 residues. V gave up 10 bases and J gave up 1 base, with 14 bases separating them. Germline assignment: CDR1 MNHEY and CDR2 SMNVEV (reference sequence). CDR3 nucleotides: TGTGCCACCGCGGGACGGCCGTCCTACAATGAGCAGTTCTTC. This sequence encodes CATAGRPSYNEQFF.

The chain is built from TRBV7-3 and TRBJ2-2; D uncertain. V dropped 6 bases and J dropped 2 bases, with 10 bases sitting between them. Germline CDR1 and CDR2: SGHTA and FQGTGA. The CDR3 length is 14 residues. DNA of the CDR3: TGTGCCAGCAGGCATAGGAGTAACACCGGGGAGCTGTTTTTT. Its protein product is CASRHRSNTGELFF.

The J gene is TRBJ2-7, the V gene TRBV28, with 10 bases identical to TRBD2. The trim removed 6 bases at V and 4 bases at J, leaving 0 bases unmatched. This CDR3 contains 12 residues. Germline loops: CDR1 MDHEN, CDR2 SYDVKM. In DNA form, the CDR3 reads TGTGCCAGCAGGACTAGCGGGTACGAGCAGTACTTC. As protein: CASRTSGYEQYF.

The rearrangement joins TRBV18 to TRBJ2-7; D tentatively reads TRBD1 or TRBD2 (5 bases each). Looked up from germline, CDR1 is KGHSH and CDR2 is LQKENI. The ends were cut back, 5 bases at V and 3 bases at J, with 14 bases in the middle. The CDR3 sequence is 14 residues long. The CDR3 DNA reads as TGTGCCAGCTCAGCTAGGGACGAGATCTACGAGCAGTACTTC. Encoded protein: CASSARDEIYEQYF.

The chain joins TRBV28 to TRBJ2-6, with D unclear. Germline-derived CDR1 and CDR2 are MDHEN and SYDVKM. The CDR3 sequence is 18 residues long. Trimming cost V 5 bases and J 5 bases, with 22 bases left between them. CDR3 coding DNA: TGTGCCAGCAGTCGGCAATGCTTGACACAAAGTCGGGCCAACGTCCTGACTTTC. This codes for CASSRQCLTQSRANVLTF.

The chain carries TRBV28 and TRBJ2-7; 14 bases are shared with TRBD2. Per germline, CDR1 MDHEN and CDR2 SYDVKM. Germline trimming cut 2 bases from V and 3 bases from J; bases unmatched to any gene: 6. The CDR3 runs to 17 residues. Here the CDR3 DNA reads TGTGCCAGCAGTTTAAGACTAGCGGGAGGGCCTAACTACGAGCAGTACTTC. Protein: CASSLRLAGGPNYEQYF.

The rearrangement links TRBV7-9 to TRBJ2-3; D not resolved. This CDR3 spans 15 amino acids. The V gene lost 1 base and the J gene lost 2 bases, with 10 bases spanning the gap. Germline CDR1 reads SEHNR; CDR2 reads FQNEAQ (reference sequence). In DNA, the CDR3 is TGTGCCAGCAGCTTAGTGGCTAGTGACACAGATACGCAGTATTTT. Its translation is CASSLVASDTDTQYF.

This rearrangement joins TRBV7-9 to TRBJ2-7, with D possibly TRBD1 on 5 matching bases. V was trimmed by 3 bases and J by 2 bases, leaving 14 bases between them. Germline CDR1 is SEHNR and CDR2 is FQNEAQ (reference sequence). This CDR3 spans 15 amino acids. The CDR3: CASSFKGVGPYEQYF. The CDR3 coding sequence is TGTGCCAGCAGCTTTAAAGGGGTTGGTCCCTACGAGCAGTACTTC. The full variable domain, in which reference TRBV7-9 and TRBJ2-7 provide the parts outside the CDR3, is DTGVSQNPRHKITKRGQNVTFRCDPISEHNRLYWYRQTLGQGPEFLTYFQNEAQLEKSRLLSDRFSAERPKGSFSTLEIQRTEQGDSAMYLCASSFKGVGPYEQYFGPGTRLTVT.

This sequence joins TRBV28 and TRBJ1-3; 9 nucleotides agree with TRBD1. V shed 0 bases, J shed 3 bases, and the junction held 0 bases outside the gene matches. CDR3 size: 15 residues. From germline, CDR1 is MDHEN and CDR2 SYDVKM. This chain's CDR3 is CASSLWDRGGNTIYF. Written as DNA, the CDR3 is TGTGCCAGCAGTTTATGGGACAGGGGTGGAAACACCATATATTTT.

The CDR3 region is CASSPRTRLFF. CDR3 DNA sequence: TGTGCCAGCAGCCCCAGGACTAGATTGTTCTTC. The chain joins TRBV5-8 to TRBJ2-1, with 7 bases lining up with TRBD2. Trimming removed 4 bases from V and 15 bases from J; junction bases left unmatched: 7. The CDR3 contains 11 residues. Germline V lookup: CDR1 SGHTS, CDR2 YDEGEE.